The 5 T cell receptor beta chains in this list originate from one sample, sequenced in a study of blood T cell repertoires in COVID-19. Clones were sequenced by immunoSEQ multiplex PCR, and TCRdb holds only the in-frame ones, with some missing. In the table there are about 440,000 clones, about 90% of which are singletons. Sequencing input: PBMCs or T cells enriched from blood (not recorded which). The receptor source for this set is a man aged 18 to 30 who had recovered from COVID-19.

The chain combines TRBV19 with TRBJ2-7, with D unresolved. This CDR3 region has 13 residues. Germline-derived CDR1 and CDR2 are LNHDA and SQIVND (reference sequence). Trimming stripped 3 bases from V and 7 bases from J, with 13 bases between. This CDR3 reads CASSMGRNEEQYF. CDR3 DNA: TGTGCCAGTAGTATGGGCAGGAATGAAGAGCAGTACTTC.

The chain links TRBV6-1 to TRBJ1-4; no definite D call. Germline CDR1 MNHNS, CDR2 SASEGT. CDR3 size: 14 residues. V was pared by 3 bases and J by 5 bases, with 10 bases between. The CDR3 DNA is TGTGCCAGCAGTGAGACTAACGGGAATGAAAAACTGTTTTTT. Translating gives CASSETNGNEKLFF.

The CDR3 spells CASSLRAASNQPQHF. CDR3 nucleotide sequence: TGTGCCAGCAGTTTACGTGCAGCGAGCAATCAGCCCCAGCATTTT. This chain connects TRBV27 to TRBJ1-5; D unresolved. Germline V gives CDR1 MNHEY, CDR2 SMNVEV (reference sequence). The CDR3 totals 15 residues. V dropped 2 bases and J dropped 1 base, with 9 bases sitting between them.

This clone has only one observation. V usage is TRBV9 and J usage is TRBJ1-6; no clear D gene. The V gene's germline CDR1 is SGDLS and CDR2 YYNGEE. With 0 bases removed from V and 6 bases from J, the gap between germline ends came to 13 bases. The CDR3 sequence is 16 residues long. The CDR3 region has the DNA TGTGCCAGCAGCGTAGGCCCGGTAACTCGTAATTCACCCCTCCACTTT. Translation: CASSVGPVTRNSPLHF.

This clone was seen a single time. This chain connects TRBV5-4 to TRBJ1-1; tentatively, D is TRBD1 (6 bases). This CDR3 has 13 amino acids. Germline CDR1 and CDR2: SGHNT and YYREEE (reference sequence). Trimming shortened V by 4 bases and J by 1 base, and 8 bases separated the two germline ends. CDR3 DNA sequence: TGTGCCAGCAGCCAGGACAGGAACACTGAAGCTTTCTTT. This sequence encodes CASSQDRNTEAFF.